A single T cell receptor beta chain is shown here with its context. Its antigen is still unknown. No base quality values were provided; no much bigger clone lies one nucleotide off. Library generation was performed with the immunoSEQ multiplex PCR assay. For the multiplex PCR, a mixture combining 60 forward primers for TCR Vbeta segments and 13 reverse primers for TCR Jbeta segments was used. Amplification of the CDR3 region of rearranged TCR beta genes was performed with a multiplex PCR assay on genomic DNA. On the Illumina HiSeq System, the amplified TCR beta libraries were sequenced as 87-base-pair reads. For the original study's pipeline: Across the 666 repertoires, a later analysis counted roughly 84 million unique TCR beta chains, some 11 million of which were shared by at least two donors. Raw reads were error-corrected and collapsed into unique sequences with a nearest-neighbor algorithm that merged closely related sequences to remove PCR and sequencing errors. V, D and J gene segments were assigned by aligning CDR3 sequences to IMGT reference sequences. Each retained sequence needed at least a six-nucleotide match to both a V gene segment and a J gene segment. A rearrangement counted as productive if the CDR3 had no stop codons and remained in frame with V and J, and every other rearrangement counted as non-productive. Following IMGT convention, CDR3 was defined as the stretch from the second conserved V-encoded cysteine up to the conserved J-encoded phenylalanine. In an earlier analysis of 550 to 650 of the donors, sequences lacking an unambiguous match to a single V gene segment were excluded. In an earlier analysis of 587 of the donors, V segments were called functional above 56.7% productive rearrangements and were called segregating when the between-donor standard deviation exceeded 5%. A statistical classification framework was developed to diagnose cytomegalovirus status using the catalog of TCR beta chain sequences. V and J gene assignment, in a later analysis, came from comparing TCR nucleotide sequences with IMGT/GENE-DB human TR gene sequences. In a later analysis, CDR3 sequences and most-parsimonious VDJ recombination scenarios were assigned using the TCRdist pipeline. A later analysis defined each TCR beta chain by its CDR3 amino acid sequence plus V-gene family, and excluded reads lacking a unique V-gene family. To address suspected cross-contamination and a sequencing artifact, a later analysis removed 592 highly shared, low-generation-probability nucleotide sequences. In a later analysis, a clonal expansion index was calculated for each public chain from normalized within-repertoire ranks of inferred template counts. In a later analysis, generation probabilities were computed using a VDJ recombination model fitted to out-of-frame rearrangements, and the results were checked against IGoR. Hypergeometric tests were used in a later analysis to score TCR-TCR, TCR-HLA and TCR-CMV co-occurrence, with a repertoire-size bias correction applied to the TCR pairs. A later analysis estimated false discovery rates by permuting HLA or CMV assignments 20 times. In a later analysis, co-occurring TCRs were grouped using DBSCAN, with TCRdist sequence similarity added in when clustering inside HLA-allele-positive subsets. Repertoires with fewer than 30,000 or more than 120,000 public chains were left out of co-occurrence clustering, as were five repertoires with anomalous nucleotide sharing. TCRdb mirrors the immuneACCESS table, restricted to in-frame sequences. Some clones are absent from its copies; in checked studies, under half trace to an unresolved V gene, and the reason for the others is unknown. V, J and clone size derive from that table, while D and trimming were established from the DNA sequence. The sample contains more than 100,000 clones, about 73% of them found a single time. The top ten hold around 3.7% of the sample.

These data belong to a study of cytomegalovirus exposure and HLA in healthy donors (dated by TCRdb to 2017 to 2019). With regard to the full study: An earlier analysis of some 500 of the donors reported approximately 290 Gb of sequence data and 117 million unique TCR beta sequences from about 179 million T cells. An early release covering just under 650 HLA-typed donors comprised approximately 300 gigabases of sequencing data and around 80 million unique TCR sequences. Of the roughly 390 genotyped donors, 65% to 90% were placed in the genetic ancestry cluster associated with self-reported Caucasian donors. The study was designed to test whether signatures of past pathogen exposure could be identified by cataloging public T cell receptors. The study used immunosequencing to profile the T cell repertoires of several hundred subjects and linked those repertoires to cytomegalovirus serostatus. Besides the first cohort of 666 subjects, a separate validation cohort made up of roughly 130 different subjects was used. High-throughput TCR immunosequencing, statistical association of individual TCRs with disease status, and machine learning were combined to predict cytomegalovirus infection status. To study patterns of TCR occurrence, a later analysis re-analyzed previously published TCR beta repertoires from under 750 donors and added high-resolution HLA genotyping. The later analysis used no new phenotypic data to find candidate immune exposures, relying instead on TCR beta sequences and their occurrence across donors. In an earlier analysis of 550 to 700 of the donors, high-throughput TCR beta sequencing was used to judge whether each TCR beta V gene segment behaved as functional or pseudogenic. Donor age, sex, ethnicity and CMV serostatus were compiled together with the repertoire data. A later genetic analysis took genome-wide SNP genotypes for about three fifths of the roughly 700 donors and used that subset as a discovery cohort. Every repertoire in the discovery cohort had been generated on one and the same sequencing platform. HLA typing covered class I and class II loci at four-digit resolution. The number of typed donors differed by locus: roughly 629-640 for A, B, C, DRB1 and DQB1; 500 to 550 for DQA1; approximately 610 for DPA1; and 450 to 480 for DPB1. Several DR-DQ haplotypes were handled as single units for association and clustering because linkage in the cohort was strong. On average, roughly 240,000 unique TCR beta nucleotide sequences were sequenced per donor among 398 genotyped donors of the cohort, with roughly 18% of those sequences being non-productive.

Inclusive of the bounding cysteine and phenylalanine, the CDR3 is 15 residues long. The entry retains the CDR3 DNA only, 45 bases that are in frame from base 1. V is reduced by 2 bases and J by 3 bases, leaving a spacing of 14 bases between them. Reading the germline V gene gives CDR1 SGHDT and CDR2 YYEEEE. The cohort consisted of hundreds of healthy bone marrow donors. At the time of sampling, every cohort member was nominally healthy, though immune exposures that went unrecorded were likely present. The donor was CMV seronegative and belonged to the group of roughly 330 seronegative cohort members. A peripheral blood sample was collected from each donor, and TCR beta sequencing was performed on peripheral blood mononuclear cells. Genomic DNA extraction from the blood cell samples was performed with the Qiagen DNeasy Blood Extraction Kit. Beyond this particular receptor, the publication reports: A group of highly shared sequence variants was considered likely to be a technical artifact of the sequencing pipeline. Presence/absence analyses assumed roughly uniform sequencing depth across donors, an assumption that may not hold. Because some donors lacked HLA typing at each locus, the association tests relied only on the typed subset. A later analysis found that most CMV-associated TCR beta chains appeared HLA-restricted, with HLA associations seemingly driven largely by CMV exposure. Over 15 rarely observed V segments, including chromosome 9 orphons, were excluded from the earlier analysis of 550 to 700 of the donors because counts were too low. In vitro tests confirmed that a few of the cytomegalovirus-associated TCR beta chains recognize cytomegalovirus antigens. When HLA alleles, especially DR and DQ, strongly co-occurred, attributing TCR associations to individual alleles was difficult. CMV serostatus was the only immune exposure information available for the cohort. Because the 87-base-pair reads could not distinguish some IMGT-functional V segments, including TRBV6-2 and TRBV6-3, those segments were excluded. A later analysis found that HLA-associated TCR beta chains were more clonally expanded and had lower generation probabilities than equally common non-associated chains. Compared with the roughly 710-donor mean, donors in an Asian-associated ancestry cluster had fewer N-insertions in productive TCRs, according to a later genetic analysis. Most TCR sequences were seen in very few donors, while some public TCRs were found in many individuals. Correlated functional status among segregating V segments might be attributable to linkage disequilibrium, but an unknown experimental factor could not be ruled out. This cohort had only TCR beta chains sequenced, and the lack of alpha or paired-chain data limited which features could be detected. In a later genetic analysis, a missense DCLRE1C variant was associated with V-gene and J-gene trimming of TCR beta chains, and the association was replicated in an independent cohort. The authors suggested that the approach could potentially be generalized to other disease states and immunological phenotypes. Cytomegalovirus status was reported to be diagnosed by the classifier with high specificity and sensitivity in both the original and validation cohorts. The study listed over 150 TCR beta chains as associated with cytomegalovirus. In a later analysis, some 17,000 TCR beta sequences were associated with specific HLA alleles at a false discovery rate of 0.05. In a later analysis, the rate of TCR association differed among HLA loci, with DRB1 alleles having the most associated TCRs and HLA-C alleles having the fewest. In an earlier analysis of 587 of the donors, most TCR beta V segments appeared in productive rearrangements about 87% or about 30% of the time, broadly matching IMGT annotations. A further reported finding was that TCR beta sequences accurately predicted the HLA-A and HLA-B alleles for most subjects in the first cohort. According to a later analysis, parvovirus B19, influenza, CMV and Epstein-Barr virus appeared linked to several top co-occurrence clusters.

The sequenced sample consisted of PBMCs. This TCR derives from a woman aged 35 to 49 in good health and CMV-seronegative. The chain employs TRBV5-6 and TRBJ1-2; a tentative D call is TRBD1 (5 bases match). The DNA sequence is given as TGTGCCAGCAGCTTCCTGTCGGGGGGGGACTATGGCTACACCTTC. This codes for CASSFLSGGDYGYTF. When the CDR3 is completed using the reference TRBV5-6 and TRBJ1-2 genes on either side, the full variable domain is DAGVTQSPTHLIKTRGQQVTLRCSPKSGHDTVSWYQQALGQGPQFIFQYYEEEERQRGNFPDRFSGHQFPNYSSELNVNALLLGDSALYLCASSFLSGGDYGYTFGSGTRLTVV.